This is a list of T cell receptor beta chains from one sample in a study of human T cells and chemical hapten exposure. TCRdb redid the calling of the RACE reads with MiXCR, one entry per CDR3 protein. The data contain about 360,000 distinct CDR3 sequences, about 7% of them singletons. This specimen was whole blood, taken in connection with sensitization to the hapten diphenylcyclopropenone (DPC). Source of these receptors: a woman between 18 and 30 years old with alopecia areata. Some clones in this sample may be carry-over from other donors' samples. The CDR3 runs from the conserved cysteine through the conserved F or W. D genes are given only for firm matches. Clone sizes are given selectively: once, few, many, or a class where the clone is expanded.

abundance	v_gene	j_gene	d_gene	CDR3nt	CDR3aa
many	TRBV20-1	TRBJ2-5	NA	TGCAGTGCTAGAGATTGGGGGGCGCAGGAGACCCAGTACTTC	CSARDWGAQETQYF
few	TRBV27	TRBJ1-1	NA	TGTGCCAGCAGTCTCCGCATGGGACAACCTAACACTGAAGCTTCCTTT	CASSLRMGQPNTEASF
NA	TRBV4-3	TRBJ2-7	NA	TGCGCCAGCAGCCAAGGGGTGTGGGTCGAGCAGTACTTC	CASSQGVWVEQYF
few	TRBV20-1	TRBJ2-3	NA	TGCAGTGCTACCGGACGGACTAGCACAGATACGCAGTATTTT	CSATGRTSTDTQYF
NA	TRBV5-6	TRBJ1-5	TRBD1	TGTGCCAGCAGCTCGGACAGGGAACAGCCCCAGCATTTT	CASSSDREQPQHF
few	TRBV20-1	TRBJ1-2	NA	TGCAGTGTTCAGACGGTGGCCGAGTGGGGCTACACCTTC	CSVQTVAEWGYTF
many	TRBV5-1	TRBJ2-7	TRBD1	TGCGCCAGCAGCTTGGGAATTGCGGGGCGGTCGTATGAAATAGAGCAGGGGGCTCTTGACGAGCAGTACTTC	CASSLGIAGRSYEIEQGALDEQYF
many	TRBV20-1	TRBJ2-3	NA	TGCAGTGCTAGCGGGAGAAAGGGCACAGATACGCAGTATTTT	CSASGRKGTDTQYF
many	TRBV4-2	TRBJ2-1	TRBD2	TGTGCCAGCAGCCAAGATCTGGGCGGGGGGGCCTTATTTGAGCAGTTCTTC	CASSQDLGGGALFEQFF
many	TRBV6-1	TRBJ2-2	TRBD1	TGTGCCAGCAGTGAAGAAATAGGGGGCTACACCGGGGAGCTGTTTTTT	CASSEEIGGYTGELFF
many	TRBV6-2/TRBV6-3	TRBJ1-4	NA	TGTGCCAGCAGTTACTCGGCAGATGCAACTAATGAAAAACTGTTTTTT	CASSYSADATNEKLFF
many	TRBV7-8	TRBJ2-3	NA	TGTGCCAGCAGCTTGTCTGGATCTAGCACAGATACGCAGTATTTT	CASSLSGSSTDTQYF
NA	TRBV6-2/TRBV6-3	TRBJ1-5	NA	TGTGCCAGCAGTTACTCGGTCATCAGGGATTCCAATCAGCCCCAGCATTTT	CASSYSVIRDSNQPQHF
NA	TRBV20-1	TRBJ1-6	TRBD1	TGCAGTGCAAAACCGGGACAGGGGGTTTCACCCCTCCACTTT	CSAKPGQGVSPLHF